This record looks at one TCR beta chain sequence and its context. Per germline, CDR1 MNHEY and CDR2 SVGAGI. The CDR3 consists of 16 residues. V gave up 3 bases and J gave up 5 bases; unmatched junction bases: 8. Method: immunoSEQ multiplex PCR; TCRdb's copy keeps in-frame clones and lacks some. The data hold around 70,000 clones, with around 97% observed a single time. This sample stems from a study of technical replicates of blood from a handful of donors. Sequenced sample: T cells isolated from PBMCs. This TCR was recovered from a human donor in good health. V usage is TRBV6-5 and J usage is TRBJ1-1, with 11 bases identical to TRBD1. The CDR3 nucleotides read TGTGCCAGCAGTTATCAACGGGGACAGGGGGAAACTGAAGCTTTCTTT. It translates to CASSYQRGQGETEAFF.